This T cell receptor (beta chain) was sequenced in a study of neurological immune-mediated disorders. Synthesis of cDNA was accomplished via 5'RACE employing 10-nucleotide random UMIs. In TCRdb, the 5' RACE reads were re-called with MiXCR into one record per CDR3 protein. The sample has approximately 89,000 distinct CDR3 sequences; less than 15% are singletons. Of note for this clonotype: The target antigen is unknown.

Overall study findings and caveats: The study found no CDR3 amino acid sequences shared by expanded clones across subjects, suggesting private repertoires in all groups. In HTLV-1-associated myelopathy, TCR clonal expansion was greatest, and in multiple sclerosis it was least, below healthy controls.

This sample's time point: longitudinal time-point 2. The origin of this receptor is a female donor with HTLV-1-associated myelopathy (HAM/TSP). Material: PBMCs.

The CDR3 coding sequence is TGCAGCGTTGAAGATAAGCGGGGGGCGACTGAGCAGTTCTTC. Amino acid sequence: CSVEDKRGATEQFF. The rearrangement links TRBV29-1 to TRBJ2-1; TRBD2 matches at 9 bases. The ends lost 0 bases at V and 9 bases at J; junction bases unmatched: 6. Germline CDR1 reads SQVTM; CDR2 reads ANQGSEA. CDR3 length: 14 amino acids.